This entry is about one T cell receptor (beta chain). An end of the junction does not agree with germline; a read error may underlie this. This sample was included in a study of blood T cell repertoires in COVID-19. The CDR3 has 17 residues. Produced via immunoSEQ multiplex PCR; TCRdb's table is partial and in-frame only. Here the sample spans fewer than 300,000 clones, around 78% being singletons. This clonotype was sampled from a woman between 65 and 79 years old with active or convalescent COVID-19. This chain links TRBV23-1 with TRBJ1-2, with TRBD1 matching 10 bases. TRBV23-1 is flagged as an ORF with uncertain function. Sequenced input: peripheral blood. The CDR3 DNA follows: TGCGCCAGCACTCAAGTCGTGACAGGGGGCTTCGGCTATGGCTACACCTTC. The encoded protein is CASTQVVTGGFGYGYTF.